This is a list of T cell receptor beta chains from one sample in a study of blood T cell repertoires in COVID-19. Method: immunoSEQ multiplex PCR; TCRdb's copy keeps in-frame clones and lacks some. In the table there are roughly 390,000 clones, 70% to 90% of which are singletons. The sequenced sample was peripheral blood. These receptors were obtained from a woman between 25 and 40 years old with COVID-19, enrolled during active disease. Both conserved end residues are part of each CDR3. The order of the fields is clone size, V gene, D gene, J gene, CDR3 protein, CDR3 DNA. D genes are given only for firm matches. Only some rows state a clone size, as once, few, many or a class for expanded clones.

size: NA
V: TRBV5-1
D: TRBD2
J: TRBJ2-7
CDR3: CASSLGLANSYEQYF
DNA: TGCGCCAGCAGCTTGGGACTAGCGAACTCCTACGAGCAGTACTTC

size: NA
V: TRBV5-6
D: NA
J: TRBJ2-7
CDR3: CASSLGGDPTYEQYF
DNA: TGTGCCAGCAGCTTGGGCGGGGATCCCACCTACGAGCAGTACTTC

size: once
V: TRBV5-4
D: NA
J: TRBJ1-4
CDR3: CASSLTGPNEKLFF
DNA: TGTGCCAGCAGCCTTACAGGACCTAATGAAAAACTGTTTTTT

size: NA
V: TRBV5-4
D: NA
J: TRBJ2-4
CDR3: CASSLGAGPIQYF
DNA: TGTGCCAGCAGCCTAGGTGCGGGTCCCATTCAGTACTTC

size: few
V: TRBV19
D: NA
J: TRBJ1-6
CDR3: CASSSGRESPLHF
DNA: TGTGCCAGTAGTTCCGGCCGGGAATCACCCCTCCACTTT

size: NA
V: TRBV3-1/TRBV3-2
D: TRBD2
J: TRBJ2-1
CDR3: CASSKTSGGSYNEQFF
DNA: TGTGCCAGCAGCAAGACTAGCGGGGGATCCTACAATGAGCAGTTCTTC

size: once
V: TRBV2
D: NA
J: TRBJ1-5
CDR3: CASSIQVQPQHF
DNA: TGTGCCAGCAGTATACAGGTTCAGCCCCAGCATTTT

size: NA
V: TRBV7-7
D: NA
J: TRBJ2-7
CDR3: CASSNHPGGGGEQYF
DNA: TGTGCTAGCAGCAACCACCCAGGGGGCGGGGGAGAGCAGTACTTC

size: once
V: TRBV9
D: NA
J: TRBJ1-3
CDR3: CASSPQPQISGNTIYF
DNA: TGTGCCAGCAGCCCCCAACCCCAGATCTCTGGAAACACCATATATTTT

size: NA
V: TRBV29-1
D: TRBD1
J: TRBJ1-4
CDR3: CSVGQGNEKLFF
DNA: TGCAGCGTTGGACAGGGTAATGAAAAACTGTTTTTT

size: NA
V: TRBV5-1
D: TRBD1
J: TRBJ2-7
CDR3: CASSQSGTGGGEQYF
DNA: TGCGCCAGCAGCCAATCCGGGACAGGGGGCGGCGAGCAGTACTTC

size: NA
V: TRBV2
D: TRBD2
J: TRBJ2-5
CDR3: CAGSSGTPGKTQYF
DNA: TGTGCCGGATCCAGCGGGACCCCCGGGAAGACCCAGTACTTC

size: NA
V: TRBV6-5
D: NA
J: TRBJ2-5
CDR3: CASRVSGEETQYF
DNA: TGTGCCAGCAGGGTATCGGGGGAAGAGACCCAGTACTTC

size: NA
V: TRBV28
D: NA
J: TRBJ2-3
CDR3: CASTSPLGGSTDTQYF
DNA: TGTGCCAGCACCTCCCCTCTGGGCGGGAGCACAGATACGCAGTATTTT

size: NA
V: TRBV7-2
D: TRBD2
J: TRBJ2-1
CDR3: CASSLAGLAGQSSYNEQFF
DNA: TGTGCCAGCAGCTTAGCCGGTCTAGCGGGTCAAAGCTCCTACAATGAGCAGTTCTTC

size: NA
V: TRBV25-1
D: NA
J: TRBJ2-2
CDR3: CASSEWAKGHRSTGELFF
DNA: TGTGCCAGCAGTGAATGGGCTAAGGGACATCGGAGCACCGGGGAGCTGTTTTTT

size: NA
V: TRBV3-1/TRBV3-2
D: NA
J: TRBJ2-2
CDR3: CASRALSPGELFF
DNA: TGTGCCAGCAGAGCATTGTCCCCCGGGGAGCTGTTTTTT

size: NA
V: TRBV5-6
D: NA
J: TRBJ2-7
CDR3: CASSSTGWYEQYF
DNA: TGTGCCAGCAGCTCTACAGGGTGGTACGAGCAGTACTTC

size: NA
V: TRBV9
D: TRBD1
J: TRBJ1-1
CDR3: CASSGLLPGQEAFF
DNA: TGTGCCAGCAGCGGATTACTACCGGGACAGGAAGCTTTCTTT

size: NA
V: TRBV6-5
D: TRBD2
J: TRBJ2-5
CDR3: CASSYSGGRGETQYF
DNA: TGTGCCAGCAGTTACTCAGGCGGGAGGGGGGAGACCCAGTACTTC

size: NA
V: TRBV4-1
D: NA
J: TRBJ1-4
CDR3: CASSQDGRSNEQLFF
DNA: TGCGCCAGCAGCCAAGATGGCAGGTCTAATGAACAACTGTTTTTT

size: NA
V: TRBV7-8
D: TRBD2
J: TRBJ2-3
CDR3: CASSLEYQRERYTQYF
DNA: TGTGCCAGCAGCTTAGAGTACCAGCGGGAGCGCTATACGCAGTATTTT

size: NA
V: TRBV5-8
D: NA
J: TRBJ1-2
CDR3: CASSQDWTANYGYTF
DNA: TGTGCCAGCAGCCAAGACTGGACAGCAAACTATGGCTACACCTTC

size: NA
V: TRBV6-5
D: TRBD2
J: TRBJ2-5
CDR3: CASSPGSGEETQYF
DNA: TGTGCCAGCAGCCCCGGTAGCGGGGAAGAGACCCAGTACTTC

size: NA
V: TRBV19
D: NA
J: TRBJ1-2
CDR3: CASSQIQGFGYTF
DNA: TGTGCCAGTAGTCAAATACAGGGATTCGGCTACACCTTC

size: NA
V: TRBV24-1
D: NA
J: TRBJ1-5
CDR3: CASQGLGPNQPQHF
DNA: TGTGCCTCCCAGGGGCTTGGCCCTAATCAGCCCCAGCATTTT

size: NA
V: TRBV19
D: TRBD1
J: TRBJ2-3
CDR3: CASSLGQGAGTDTQYF
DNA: TGTGCCAGTAGTCTCGGACAGGGGGCTGGCACAGATACGCAGTATTTT

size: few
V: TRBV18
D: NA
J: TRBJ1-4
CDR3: CASSPRYDRSEEKLFF
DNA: TGTGCCAGCTCACCACGTTACGACAGGTCAGAGGAAAAACTGTTTTTT

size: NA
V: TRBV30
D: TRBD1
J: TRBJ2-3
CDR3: CAWSFGQGVDTQYF
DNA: TGTGCCTGGAGTTTTGGACAGGGGGTAGATACGCAGTATTTT

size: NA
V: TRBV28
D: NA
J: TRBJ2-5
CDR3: CASSFRDIRRETQYF
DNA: TGTGCCAGCAGTTTCCGGGACATTAGGAGGGAGACCCAGTACTTC

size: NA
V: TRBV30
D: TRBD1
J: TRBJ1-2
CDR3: CAWSHGQGEGYTF
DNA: TGTGCCTGGAGCCACGGACAGGGGGAGGGCTACACCTTC

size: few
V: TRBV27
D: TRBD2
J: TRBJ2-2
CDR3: CASSELAGTGELFF
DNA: TGTGCCAGCAGTGAACTAGCGGGCACCGGGGAGCTGTTTTTT

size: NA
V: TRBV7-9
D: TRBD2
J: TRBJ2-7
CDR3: CASSLYLSGAYEQYF
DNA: TGTGCCAGCAGCTTATATTTAAGCGGGGCCTACGAGCAGTACTTC

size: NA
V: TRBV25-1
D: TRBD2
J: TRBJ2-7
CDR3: CASSESGLAGGYEQYF
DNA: TGTGCCAGCAGTGAATCGGGACTAGCGGGGGGCTACGAGCAGTACTTC

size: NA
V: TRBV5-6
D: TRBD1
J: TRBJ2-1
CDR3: CASSPPGQAYNEQFF
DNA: TGTGCCAGCAGCCCACCGGGACAGGCATACAATGAGCAGTTCTTC

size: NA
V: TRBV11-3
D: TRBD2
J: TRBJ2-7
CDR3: CASSEAGGSAYEQYF
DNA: TGTGCCAGCAGTGAAGCGGGAGGAAGCGCCTACGAGCAGTACTTC

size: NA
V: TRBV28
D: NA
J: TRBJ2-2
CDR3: CASLAATPGSGELFF
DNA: TGTGCCAGCCTCGCCGCGACTCCGGGGTCCGGGGAGCTGTTTTTT

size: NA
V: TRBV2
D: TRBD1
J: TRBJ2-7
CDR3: CASSEGGTVAYEQYF
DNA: TGTGCCAGCAGTGAAGGGGGGACAGTAGCCTACGAGCAGTACTTC

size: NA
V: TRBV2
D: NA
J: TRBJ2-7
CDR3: CASSEARGGEQYF
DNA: TGTGCCAGCAGTGAAGCGCGGGGTGGGGAGCAGTACTTC